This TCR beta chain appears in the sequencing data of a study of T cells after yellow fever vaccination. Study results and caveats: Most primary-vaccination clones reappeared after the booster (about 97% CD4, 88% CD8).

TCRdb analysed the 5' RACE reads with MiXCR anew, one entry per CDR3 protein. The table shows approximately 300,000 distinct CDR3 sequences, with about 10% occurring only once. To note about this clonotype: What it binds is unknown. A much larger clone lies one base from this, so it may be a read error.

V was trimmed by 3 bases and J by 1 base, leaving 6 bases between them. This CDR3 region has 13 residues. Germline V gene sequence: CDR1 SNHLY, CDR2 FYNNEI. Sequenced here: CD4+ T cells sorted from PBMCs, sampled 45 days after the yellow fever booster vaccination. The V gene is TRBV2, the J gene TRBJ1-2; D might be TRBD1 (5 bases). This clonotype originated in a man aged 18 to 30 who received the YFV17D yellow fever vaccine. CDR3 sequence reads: CASSEDINYGYTF. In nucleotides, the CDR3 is TGTGCCAGCAGTGAGGACATTAACTATGGCTACACCTTC.